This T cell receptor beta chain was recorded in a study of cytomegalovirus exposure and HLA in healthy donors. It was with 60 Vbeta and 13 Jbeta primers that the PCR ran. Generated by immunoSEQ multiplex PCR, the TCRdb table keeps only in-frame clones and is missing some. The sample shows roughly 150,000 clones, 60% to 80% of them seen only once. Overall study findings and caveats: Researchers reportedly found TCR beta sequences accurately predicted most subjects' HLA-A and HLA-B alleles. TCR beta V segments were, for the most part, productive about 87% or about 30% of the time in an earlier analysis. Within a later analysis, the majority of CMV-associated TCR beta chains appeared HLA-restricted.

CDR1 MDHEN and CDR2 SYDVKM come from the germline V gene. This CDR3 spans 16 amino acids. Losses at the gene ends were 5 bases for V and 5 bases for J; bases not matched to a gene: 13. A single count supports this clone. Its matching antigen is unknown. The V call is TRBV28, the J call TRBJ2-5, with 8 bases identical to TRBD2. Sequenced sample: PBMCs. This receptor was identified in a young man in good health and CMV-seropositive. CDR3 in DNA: TGTGCCAGCAGTCCCGCCCTAGCGGGCGGGCGGGAGACCCAGTACTTC. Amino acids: CASSPALAGGRETQYF.